The rows below give T cell receptor beta chains drawn from one sample of a study of blood T cells in healthy people across ages. One entry per CDR3 protein, called by TCRdb with MiXCR from the 5' RACE reads. Here the sample spans roughly 680,000 distinct CDR3 sequences, under 65% being singletons. The material sequenced was blood. The receptors were gathered from a woman older than 75 in good health. Both conserved end residues are part of each CDR3. The D gene is left open where the match is weak. Size is stated for part of the rows, as once, few or many counts, or as a class when the clone is expanded.

v_call	d_call	clone_size	j_call	cdr3_nt	cdr3_aa
TRBV6-6	TRBD1	few	TRBJ1-2	TGTGCCAGCAGTTACTCGAACCAGGGGGCGGCTCGTGGTGGCTACACCTTC	CASSYSNQGAARGGYTF
TRBV4-3	.	.	TRBJ2-5	TGCGCCAGCAGCCAAGGAAGGACAGTGAGAGAGACCCAGTACTTC	CASSQGRTVRETQYF
TRBV9	.	.	TRBJ2-1	TGTGCCAGCAGCGTAGAGTTACGGTCTCCGGAAGATGAGCAGTTCTTC	CASSVELRSPEDEQFF
TRBV7-9	TRBD2	few	TRBJ2-5	TGTGCCAGCAGCTGGACTAGCGGGGGGGCAGAGACCCAGTACTTC	CASSWTSGGAETQYF
TRBV6-5	.	.	TRBJ1-6	TGTGCCAGCAGTTACGGGGGGGCCCATAATTCACCCCTCCACTTT	CASSYGGAHNSPLHF
TRBV12-3/TRBV12-4	TRBD1	once	TRBJ1-3	TGTGCCAGCAGCTACCGGGACAGGGGCTCTGGAAACACCATATATTTT	CASSYRDRGSGNTIYF
TRBV4-1	.	many	TRBJ2-1	TGCGCCAGCAGCCCTTATGTCGGCAATGAGCAGTTCTTC	CASSPYVGNEQFF
TRBV7-2	TRBD1	.	TRBJ2-1	TGTGCCAGCAGCGCGGGGACAGGGTGGGATGAGCAGTTCTTC	CASSAGTGWDEQFF
TRBV12-3/TRBV12-4	.	.	TRBJ1-1	TGTGCCAGCAGTTTAGCGCAGGGCCATGAAGCTTTCTTT	CASSLAQGHEAFF
TRBV2	TRBD1	.	TRBJ2-7	TGTGCCAGCAGTGTGGGGACAGGGGCGGTCACCTACGAGCAGTACTTC	CASSVGTGAVTYEQYF
TRBV20-1	TRBD1	once	TRBJ2-5	TGCAGTGCTGCCGACAGGGGGCAGGCCCAGTACTTC	CSAADRGQAQYF
TRBV7-2	.	.	TRBJ2-3	TGTGCCAGCAGCTCGACTAGTAGGGGAATGGGCACAGATACGCAGTATTTT	CASSSTSRGMGTDTQYF
TRBV24-1	.	.	TRBJ2-3	TGTGCCACCAGCATAACTTCAGATACGCAGTATTTT	CATSITSDTQYF
TRBV6-5	TRBD1	many	TRBJ2-2	TGTGCCAGCAGACGAGACAGGGTCAACACCGGGGAGCTGTTTTTT	CASRRDRVNTGELFF
TRBV5-1	.	once	TRBJ2-7	TGCGCCAGCAGGGACGGGAGTAACTCCTACAATGAGCAGTACTTC	CASRDGSNSYNEQYF
TRBV11-1	.	many	TRBJ2-3	TGTGCCAGCAGCCCCCGAGGTCAGCTCAGCACAGATACGCAGTATTTT	CASSPRGQLSTDTQYF
TRBV6-5	.	few	TRBJ1-6	TGTGCCAGCAGTTACGGTATGGAGTTCGGGAATTCACCCCTCCACTTT	CASSYGMEFGNSPLHF
TRBV4-2	.	.	TRBJ1-2	TGTGCCAGCAGCCAGGAGGGGGGTGGCTACACCTTC	CASSQEGGGYTF
TRBV20-1	.	few	TRBJ2-5	TGCAGTGCTAGCGGGGAGACCCAGTACTTC	CSASGETQYF
TRBV12-3/TRBV12-4	.	.	TRBJ2-3	TGTGCCAGCAGTTTCGGGGTGGCAGCAGATACGCAGTATTTT	CASSFGVAADTQYF
TRBV5-4	.	many	TRBJ1-6	TGTGCCAGCAGAAAAACAGGGACGAGAAATTCACCCCTCCACTTT	CASRKTGTRNSPLHF
TRBV7-2	TRBD2	many	TRBJ2-7	TGTGCCAGCAGCTTGGGACTAGCGGGGATCTACGAGCAGTACTTC	CASSLGLAGIYEQYF
TRBV2	.	.	TRBJ2-7	TGTGCCAGCACCCGGGACCCTGTAGTGCTGCAGTACTTC	CASTRDPVVLQYF
TRBV4-2	TRBD2	few	TRBJ2-7	TGTGCCAGCAGCCAACCTCCTCGGACTAGCGGGAGGAGCTCCTACGAGCAGTACTTC	CASSQPPRTSGRSSYEQYF
TRBV15	.	many	TRBJ1-4	TGTGCCACCAGCACCTCAGGCACCTCTAATGAAAAACTGTTTTTT	CATSTSGTSNEKLFF
TRBV11-2	.	many	TRBJ2-1	TGTGCCAGCAGCTTACCCCGCAGGGCCAAGCAGTTCTTC	CASSLPRRAKQFF
TRBV12-3/TRBV12-4	.	many	TRBJ2-5	TGTGCCAGCAGACTATCGGAGACCCAGTACTTC	CASRLSETQYF
TRBV28	TRBD1	few	TRBJ2-5	TGTGCCAGCAGTCCACGGACAGGGGACGAGACCCAGTACTTC	CASSPRTGDETQYF
TRBV6-1	.	.	TRBJ2-2	TGTACCACCTACCCGGAGACCGGGGAGCTGTTTTTT	CTTYPETGELFF
TRBV2	TRBD1	.	TRBJ2-2	TGTGCCAGCGGTTCTCAGGGGGCCCTGAACACCGGGGAGCTGTTTTTT	CASGSQGALNTGELFF
TRBV4-2	TRBD1	.	TRBJ1-2	TGTGCCAGCGGCCGGGACAGGGGGCGGGATGGCTACACCTTC	CASGRDRGRDGYTF
TRBV7-9	TRBD2	.	TRBJ2-3	TGTGCCAGCAGCTCTACCGGGACTAGCGGGAGCTCGACAGATACGCAGTATTTT	CASSSTGTSGSSTDTQYF
TRBV7-3	.	many	TRBJ2-1	TGTGCCAGCAGCCATTCCCGGGGTCATGGGGATGAGCAGTTCTTC	CASSHSRGHGDEQFF
TRBV12-3/TRBV12-4	TRBD1	many	TRBJ1-6	TGTGCCAGCAGTTTGAGGGGGCAGGTTTCACCCCTCCACTTT	CASSLRGQVSPLHF
TRBV12-3/TRBV12-4	.	.	TRBJ1-2	TGTGCCAGCAGTTTGGGGGACGGCTATGGCTACACCTTC	CASSLGDGYGYTF
TRBV5-1	TRBD2	once	TRBJ2-1	TGCGCCAGCAGCCTCGGGACTAGCGGGGGAGTGAATGAGCAGTTCTTC	CASSLGTSGGVNEQFF
TRBV12-3/TRBV12-4	TRBD2	.	TRBJ2-5	TGTGCCAGCAGTACAGGACTAGTTGCGGAGACCCAGTACTTC	CASSTGLVAETQYF
TRBV6-6	.	many	TRBJ2-3	TGTGCCAGCAGTTCCCTGGCGGCCTTCTTTCCCACAGATACGCAGTATTTT	CASSSLAAFFPTDTQYF
TRBV6-6	.	.	TRBJ1-2	TGTGCCTGCAGTTGCGGAGGGCTCTATGGCTACACCTTC	CACSCGGLYGYTF
TRBV7-9	.	.	TRBJ2-5	TGTGCCAGCAGCAACCTCCGGGACGCCGGGGAGACCCAGTACTTC	CASSNLRDAGETQYF
TRBV10-3	TRBD1	.	TRBJ2-2	TGTGCCATCAGTATTCAGGGGGCGTCCACCGGGGAGCTGTTTTTT	CAISIQGASTGELFF
TRBV15	TRBD1	many	TRBJ1-2	TGTGCCACCAGCAGAGAGCCATCAACAGGGGTCTTATATGGCTACACCTTC	CATSREPSTGVLYGYTF
TRBV5-1	.	few	TRBJ2-5	TGCGCCAGCAGCGACCCCAACAACCAAGAGACCCAGTACTTC	CASSDPNNQETQYF
TRBV3-1	TRBD1	many	TRBJ2-4	TGTGCCAGCAGCCAGCAGACAGGGGGGGACAAAAACATTCAGTACTTC	CASSQQTGGDKNIQYF
TRBV6-1	TRBD1	.	TRBJ2-7	TGTGCCAGCAGTGAAAGGGGGCTCGAGCAGTACTTC	CASSERGLEQYF
TRBV7-3	.	.	TRBJ2-3	TGTGCCAGCAGCCCCCAGACTGAGACTAGCACAGATACGCAGTATTTT	CASSPQTETSTDTQYF
TRBV5-1	.	once	TRBJ1-1	TGCGCCAGCAGCTTGGACCCCGGAGACACTGAAGCTTTCTTT	CASSLDPGDTEAFF
TRBV7-2	.	.	TRBJ1-1	TGTGCCAGCAGCTTTATGCTGTTGGAGGACACTGAAGCTTTCTTT	CASSFMLLEDTEAFF
TRBV9	.	.	TRBJ2-6	TGTGCCAGCGGCAACCACAGGAAGTCTGGGGCCAACGTCCTGACTTTC	CASGNHRKSGANVLTF
TRBV3-1	.	many	TRBJ2-1	TGTGCCAGCAGCCAAGTGTACGAGGACAATGAGCAGTTCTTC	CASSQVYEDNEQFF
TRBV25-1	.	.	TRBJ1-2	TGTGCCAGCAGTGAATTTGCAGAGCATGGCTACACCTTC	CASSEFAEHGYTF
TRBV6-6	.	.	TRBJ1-2	TGTGCCAGCAGCGAACAGGGCGGGTTTGGTGGCTACACCTTC	CASSEQGGFGGYTF